This T cell receptor beta chain appears in the sequencing data of a study of blood T cell repertoires in COVID-19 (dated by TCRdb to 2020 to 2021). Study-wide context: Samples covering the acute and convalescent phases of COVID-19 were provided by collaborators in the United States, Italy and Spain. The prospective study material was composed of cDNA or gDNA derived from T cells, B-cell-depleted T cells, or PBMCs. The dataset comprised deeply sampled blood TCRbeta repertoires from subjects exposed to, actively infected with, or recovered from COVID-19. A freely available public database, intended as a resource for researchers studying the immune response to SARS-CoV-2, is where the repertoires were released. The samples were drawn from two sources: the first 160 participants of the ongoing ImmuneRACE study, and 1,254 subjects contributed by 6 global collaborators. A de-identified subject ID, COVID-19 status, age in years and sex were almost always included in the sample metadata. Where HLA class I and class II types were available, the types were taken from metadata supplied by the sample provider, not from assay-based typing.

General study outcomes and caveats: The quantity of clinical and demographic metadata differed by source and by participant and was supplied without curation.

In the prospective study, participants were roughly 18 to 100 years old, resided in approximately 22 geographic areas of the United States, and were enrolled through a virtual design. To assign participants to cohorts, the prospective study relied on clinical history that participants themselves reported in a screening survey and a study questionnaire. Exposed participants had been in contact, within 2 weeks of entering the study, with a person who had a PCR-confirmed or clinician-diagnosed case of COVID-19. In the prospective study, whole blood, serum and a nasopharyngeal or oropharyngeal swab were collected from each participant by mobile phlebotomists. Additional blood draws and questionnaires over an approximately 2-month period could optionally be provided by prospective study participants. Before DNA extraction, prospective study blood samples were shipped either frozen or at room temperature.

CDR1 is given as MNHEY and CDR2 as SVGAGI, both from the germline V gene. There are 15 amino acids in the CDR3, from cysteine to phenylalanine inclusive. Only CDR3 DNA is held: 45 bases, read in frame from base 1. Ends trimmed: V by 3 bases, J by 3 bases; bases unmatched to a gene: 4. TCRbeta CDR3 regions were amplified from genomic DNA by means of the immunoSEQ Assay, a bias-controlled multiplex PCR. As for the original processing: Within the assay, amplification of reference gene primers was used to estimate how many nucleated cells each sample contained. To quantify the absolute abundance of each unique TCRbeta CDR3 rearrangement, sequence reads were collapsed and filtered. For each sample, productive Simpson clonality was calculated as the square root of Simpson's diversity index across productive rearrangements. TCRdb obtained this table from immuneACCESS and retained in-frame rearrangements with V and J assigned. These tables miss some clones; where compared with another copy, unresolved V genes account for less than half of the shortfall, and the remainder is unexplained. V and J calls and clone size are as listed in that table; D and trimming were resolved from the DNA. This sample gives around 400,000 clones in total; 70% to 90% of them show up just once. Of the sample, approximately 1.3% falls within the top ten clones.

Remarks on this clone: Its antigen target is currently unknown. No clone much larger than this one lies a single base away; base qualities are absent. The same CDR3 can be traced to other DNA sequences in this sample.

The sample consisted of PBMCs or T cells enriched from blood (not recorded which). The sequence is built from TRBV6-5 and TRBJ2-7, and TRBD2 matches 11 of the central bases. The TCR was taken from a woman in her late teens or twenties who had been exposed to COVID-19. The CDR3 is CASSYSGGGNYEQYF. The DNA sequence reads TGTGCCAGCAGTTATAGCGGGGGGGGAAACTACGAGCAGTACTTC.